Listed below are T cell receptor beta chains from one sample, sequenced in a study of cytomegalovirus exposure and HLA in healthy donors. Profiling relied on immunoSEQ multiplex PCR, and the TCRdb table lists in-frame clones only, not all of them. This table holds about 130,000 clones. The sample was PBMCs. The receptors stem from a woman between 40 and 55 years old in good health and CMV-seropositive. The CDR3 runs from the conserved cysteine through the conserved F or W. D genes are given only for firm matches.

V	D	J	CDR3	DNA
TRBV7-9	NA	TRBJ1-3	CASSLLETGSATLRNTIYF	TGTGCCAGCAGCTTATTGGAAACCGGGTCCGCCACACTACGAAACACCATATATTTT
TRBV29-1	TRBD1	TRBJ1-4	CSVADRGNEKLFF	TGCAGCGTTGCGGACAGGGGTAATGAAAAACTGTTTTTT
TRBV7-9	TRBD1	TRBJ2-7	CASSGPLNRGVYEQYF	TGTGCCAGCAGCGGGCCGCTGAACAGGGGGGTCTACGAGCAGTACTTC
TRBV5-1	NA	TRBJ2-3	CASSLGAGADTQYF	TGCGCCAGCAGCTTGGGAGCGGGCGCAGATACGCAGTATTTT
TRBV18	NA	TRBJ2-4	CASSPTPGSSIAKNIQYF	TGTGCCAGCTCACCAACCCCGGGTTCGTCAATAGCCAAAAACATTCAGTACTTC
TRBV28	NA	TRBJ2-1	CASSLYLALDNEQFF	TGTGCCAGCAGTTTATACCTAGCGCTTGACAATGAGCAGTTCTTC
TRBV9	TRBD2	TRBJ2-5	CASSPASGRAETQYF	TGTGCCAGCAGCCCCGCTAGCGGGAGGGCAGAGACCCAGTACTTC
TRBV5-1	TRBD1	TRBJ1-2	CASSRGTANYGYTF	TGCGCCAGCAGCCGCGGGACAGCTAACTATGGCTACACCTTC
TRBV30	TRBD2	TRBJ2-5	CAWSVLAGGYQETQYF	TGTGCCTGGAGTGTACTTGCGGGAGGTTACCAAGAGACCCAGTACTTC
TRBV14	NA	TRBJ2-1	CASSRAGDSLYNEQFF	TGTGCCAGCAGCCGAGCGGGGGACAGCTTATACAATGAGCAGTTCTTC
TRBV29-1	TRBD1	TRBJ1-1	CSVETGEGTEAFF	TGCAGCGTGGAGACAGGGGAAGGCACTGAAGCTTTCTTT
TRBV27	NA	TRBJ1-4	CASSSSGRNEKLFF	TGTGCCAGCAGTTCTTCCGGGAGGAATGAAAAACTGTTTTTT
TRBV6-5	NA	TRBJ2-7	CASSYSEGPEYF	TGTGCCAGCAGTTACTCGGAGGGACCGGAGTACTTC
TRBV5-4	NA	TRBJ1-1	CASSSAGDTEAFF	TGTGCCAGCAGCTCCGCGGGGGACACTGAAGCTTTCTTT
TRBV7-2	TRBD1	TRBJ1-5	CASSLGQGNQPQHF	TGTGCCAGCAGCCTGGGACAGGGGAATCAGCCCCAGCATTTT
TRBV27	NA	TRBJ1-2	CASSLAGKGYGYTF	TGTGCCAGCAGTTTAGCGGGCAAGGGCTATGGCTACACCTTC
TRBV10-1	TRBD2	TRBJ2-1	CASSDPGTRGGDEQFF	TGCGCCAGCAGTGATCCCGGGACTAGGGGAGGCGATGAGCAGTTCTTC
TRBV7-2	NA	TRBJ2-7	CASSFMTDYEQYF	TGTGCCAGCAGCTTTATGACAGACTACGAGCAGTACTTC
TRBV30	NA	TRBJ1-5	CAWSAGSNQPQHF	TGTGCCTGGAGCGCAGGGAGCAATCAGCCCCAGCATTTT
TRBV12-5	TRBD1	TRBJ1-4	CASGYRGIEKLFF	TGTGCTAGTGGCTACAGGGGAATTGAAAAACTGTTTTTT
TRBV27	NA	TRBJ2-7	CASNPRASQTHEQYF	TGTGCCAGCAACCCCCGAGCCTCCCAGACTCACGAGCAGTACTTC
TRBV7-9	TRBD1	TRBJ2-2	CASRAGQGAERYTGELFF	TGTGCCAGCAGGGCGGGACAGGGGGCGGAAAGATACACCGGGGAGCTGTTTTTT
TRBV9	NA	TRBJ1-4	CASSVDQSTNEKLFF	TGTGCCAGCAGCGTAGATCAGTCAACTAATGAAAAACTGTTTTTT
TRBV11-2	TRBD2	TRBJ2-1	CASSLRVGLREVWNEQFF	TGTGCCAGCAGCTTAAGGGTTGGCTTGCGGGAGGTCTGGAATGAGCAGTTCTTC
TRBV9	TRBD2	TRBJ2-7	CASSAGTLAASSYEQYF	TGTGCCAGCAGCGCAGGGACACTAGCGGCGAGCTCCTACGAGCAGTACTTC
TRBV12-2	NA	TRBJ2-5	CASRFATSGRETQYF	TGTGCAAGTCGCTTCGCGACTAGCGGGAGAGAGACCCAGTACTTC
TRBV7-2	TRBD2	TRBJ2-1	CASSRGTSVYEQFF	TGTGCCAGCAGCCGCGGGACTAGCGTATATGAGCAGTTCTTC
TRBV29-1	TRBD1	TRBJ1-5	CSATTGTGANSNQPQHF	TGCAGCGCTACGACCGGGACAGGGGCGAATAGCAATCAGCCCCAGCATTTT
TRBV18	NA	TRBJ1-5	CASSPLERAPQPQHF	TGTGCCAGCTCACCACTCGAGCGGGCGCCTCAGCCCCAGCATTTT
TRBV7-9	TRBD1	TRBJ1-2	CASSLVARGRGYTF	TGTGCCAGCAGCTTAGTCGCCAGGGGGCGCGGCTACACCTTC
TRBV11-1	NA	TRBJ2-1	CASSLPRGYEQFF	TGTGCCAGCAGCTTACCCCGGGGGTATGAGCAGTTCTTC
TRBV4-1	TRBD2	TRBJ2-7	CASSPRLAGPYEQYF	TGCGCCAGCAGCCCGCGACTAGCGGGACCCTACGAGCAGTACTTC
TRBV7-3	TRBD1	TRBJ2-2	CASSLTGAGQGYTGELFF	TGTGCCAGCAGCTTAACGGGAGCCGGACAGGGGTACACCGGGGAGCTGTTTTTT
TRBV4-1	NA	TRBJ1-4	CASSQDPPGGVGEKLFF	TGCGCCAGCAGCCAAGACCCCCCGGGAGGGGTAGGGGAAAAACTGTTTTTT
TRBV5-1	NA	TRBJ2-5	CASSLQPSEETQYF	TGCGCCAGCAGCTTACAGCCGAGTGAAGAGACCCAGTACTTC
TRBV4-3	NA	TRBJ2-1	CASSQEAGVSFLYNEQFF	TGCGCCAGCAGCCAAGAGGCAGGGGTCTCTTTCCTCTACAATGAGCAGTTCTTC
TRBV10-3	NA	TRBJ1-1	CAAAGASAEAFF	TGTGCCGCCGCCGGGGCTAGCGCTGAAGCTTTCTTT
TRBV6-1	TRBD2	TRBJ2-7	CASSGWTSGRGLHYEQYF	TGTGCCAGCAGTGGATGGACTAGCGGGAGGGGATTGCACTACGAGCAGTACTTC
TRBV19	NA	TRBJ2-7	CASSIGPGSEQYF	TGTGCCAGTAGTATAGGTCCGGGGAGCGAGCAGTACTTC
TRBV7-3	TRBD2	TRBJ2-2	CASSLLAGVGTGELFF	TGTGCCAGCAGCTTACTAGCGGGAGTTGGCACCGGGGAGCTGTTTTTT
TRBV4-1	NA	TRBJ2-7	CASSQGLSSYEQYF	TGCGCCAGCAGCCAGGGCTTGAGCTCCTACGAGCAGTACTTC
TRBV7-2	TRBD1	TRBJ1-2	CASSLGWTGDYGYTF	TGTGCCAGCAGCTTAGGGTGGACAGGGGACTATGGCTACACCTTC
TRBV19	TRBD1	TRBJ1-5	CASSPNRGVISNQPQHF	TGTGCCAGTAGTCCGAACAGGGGCGTGATTAGCAATCAGCCCCAGCATTTT
TRBV6-1	NA	TRBJ1-3	CASDSSGNTIYF	TGTGCCAGTGACAGCTCTGGAAACACCATATATTTT
TRBV9	NA	TRBJ1-1	CASSLSKAMNTEAFF	TGTGCCAGCAGCCTATCCAAAGCCATGAACACTGAAGCTTTCTTT
TRBV9	TRBD1	TRBJ2-7	CASSVAGGNYEQYF	TGTGCCAGCAGCGTAGCAGGGGGCAACTACGAGCAGTACTTC
TRBV9	TRBD1	TRBJ2-7	CASSVQGESSYEQYF	TGTGCCAGCAGCGTACAGGGGGAAAGCTCCTACGAGCAGTACTTC
TRBV28	TRBD1	TRBJ2-5	CASKGQGTQETQYF	TGTGCCAGCAAGGGACAGGGGACGCAAGAGACCCAGTACTTC
TRBV28	NA	TRBJ2-7	CASSFMRWGQPYEQYF	TGTGCCAGCAGTTTCATGAGGTGGGGGCAGCCCTACGAGCAGTACTTC
TRBV2	NA	TRBJ2-7	CASSEVRLGAEDGEQYF	TGTGCCAGCAGTGAGGTTAGGTTGGGGGCGGAGGACGGCGAGCAGTACTTC
TRBV28	TRBD1	TRBJ1-5	CASSLVNRGFNQPQHF	TGTGCCAGCAGTTTAGTAAACAGGGGCTTTAATCAGCCCCAGCATTTT
TRBV13	TRBD2	TRBJ2-3	CASSRLAGRADTQYF	TGTGCCAGCAGTCGACTAGCGGGAAGGGCAGATACGCAGTATTTT
TRBV5-6	NA	TRBJ2-3	CASSSWAGPLGDTQYF	TGTGCCAGCAGCTCCTGGGCGGGACCCCTCGGGGATACGCAGTATTTT
TRBV9	TRBD1	TRBJ2-1	CASGAGGGSYNEQFF	TGTGCCAGCGGGGCAGGGGGCGGTTCCTACAATGAGCAGTTCTTC
TRBV19	NA	TRBJ2-2	CASSTKNRAPGELFF	TGTGCCAGTAGTACGAAGAACAGGGCCCCCGGGGAGCTGTTTTTT
TRBV19	NA	TRBJ1-3	CASSISGQDTIYF	TGTGCCAGTAGTATTTCGGGACAAGACACCATATATTTT
TRBV18	TRBD1	TRBJ1-5	CASSGIDRDQPQHF	TGTGCCAGCTCAGGCATCGACAGGGATCAGCCCCAGCATTTT